One sample yielded the 4 T cell receptor beta chains listed below, sequenced in a study of beta chain features in type 1 diabetes. Broader study findings: Type 1 diabetes patients had TCRB CDR3s that were shorter (moderately but significantly so) in all four CD4+ subsets.

Sequenced material consisted of expressed TCRB transcripts (all of the isolated RNA was reverse transcribed). The method was immunoSEQ multiplex PCR; TCRdb's version includes in-frame clones alone and lacks a portion of them. This table holds roughly 130,000 clones, less than 20% found once. Their cognate antigens are unknown. Sequenced: central memory CD4+ T cells from blood. The receptors come from a man aged 25 to 40 with type 1 diabetes.

This clone was observed a few times. The chain has TRBV7-2 and TRBJ1-2; D perhaps matches TRBD1 (5 bases). The CDR3 loop spans 14 amino acids. Germline CDR1 reads SGHTA; CDR2 reads FQGNSA. V was clipped by 5 bases and J by 2 bases, with 12 bases between them. This CDR3 is CASSETATNYGYTF. The CDR3 nucleotides read TGTGCCAGCAGCGAGACAGCAACGAACTATGGCTACACCTTC.

The V and J genes are TRBV7-9 and TRBJ2-3; D gene uncertain. CDR3 size: 14 residues. Trimming took off 1 base at V and 3 bases at J, with 8 bases between the two ends. The germline CDR1 and CDR2 sequences are SEHNR and FQNEAQ (reference sequence). The CDR3 here is CASSLVGYTDTQYF. The CDR3 nucleotides are TGTGCCAGCAGCTTAGTAGGGTATACAGATACGCAGTATTTT.

The genes are TRBV5-1 and TRBJ2-3; D not resolved. The V end was cut by 2 bases, the J end by 2 bases, with 6 bases between. The CDR3 sequence is 13 residues long. CDR1 is SGHRS and CDR2 is YFSETQ in the germline V gene. The CDR3 region has the DNA TGCGCCAGCAGCTTTTCCTCCACAGATACGCAGTATTTT. This gives the protein CASSFSSTDTQYF.

This clone occurred many times. V is TRBV2 and J is TRBJ1-6; D gene ambiguous. This CDR3 has 14 residues. CDR1 and CDR2 (germline): SNHLY, FYNNEI. Trimming took 6 bases from V and 4 from J, leaving 10 bases between them. The CDR3 loop is CASRDPTYNSPLHF. The CDR3, as DNA: TGTGCCAGCAGGGACCCAACATATAATTCACCCCTCCACTTT.